Presented here are 14 T cell receptor beta chains from one specimen sequenced in a study of CD8 T cells in Susac syndrome. 0.5 to 1 ug RNA was reverse transcribed with random hexamers. TCRdb re-derived calls from the immunoSEQ multiplex PCR reads in MiXCR, one entry per CDR3 protein. The repertoire has 300,000 or so distinct CDR3 sequences, just over 90% of them found once; the top ten carry roughly 0.07%. The sample was CD4+ T cells from PBMCs. The receptors were sampled from a human donor with multiple sclerosis.

This clonotype was counted a single time. This chain connects TRBV5-5 to TRBJ1-2, with D tentatively TRBD1 (6 bases). This CDR3 contains 14 residues. Trimming pared 0 bases from V and 6 bases from J, leaving 12 bases between. The germline V gene encodes CDR1 SGHKS and CDR2 YYEKEE (reference sequence). In nucleotides, the CDR3 is TGTGCCAGCAGCTTGGACCCGGGGGCAGATGGCTACACCTTC. It translates to CASSLDPGADGYTF.

V usage is TRBV12-3 or TRBV12-4 and J usage is TRBJ2-5; 11 positions match TRBD2. Trimming took 2 bases from V and 4 from J; bases not matched to a gene: 3. This CDR3 contains 15 residues. The CDR3 nucleotides are TGTGCCAGCAGTTTATTTGGGACTAGCGGAGAGACCCAGTACTTC. Encoded protein: CASSLFGTSGETQYF.

V and J are TRBV5-1 and TRBJ2-7, with D possibly matching TRBD2 (5 bases). This CDR3 is 15 amino acids long. The germline gives CDR1 SGHRS, CDR2 YFSETQ. Trimming cost V 5 bases and J 0 bases, with 15 bases left between them. This CDR3 is CASSSGISSSYEQYF. In nucleotides, the CDR3 is TGCGCCAGCAGTTCCGGGATTTCATCCTCCTACGAGCAGTACTTC.

The CDR3 spells CAWSVPSGGRGEQYF. The CDR3 nucleotides are TGTGCCTGGAGTGTACCCAGCGGGGGGAGAGGTGAGCAGTACTTC. The V call is TRBV30, the J call TRBJ2-7; TRBD2 aligns across 9 bases. V lost 0 bases to trimming and J lost 7 bases; unmatched junction nucleotides: 10. CDR1 and CDR2 from the germline V gene are GTSNPN and SVGIG (reference sequence). The CDR3 loop spans 15 amino acids.

The chain has TRBV6-5 and TRBJ1-4, with unresolved D. Germline loops: CDR1 MNHEY, CDR2 SVGAGI. V was clipped by 4 bases and J by 7 bases, with 19 bases between them. The CDR3 is 16 residues long. Written as DNA, the CDR3 is TGTGCCAGCAGTTTGACCTCCGGGAGCCCGGGTGAAAAACTGTTTTTT. It yields the protein CASSLTSGSPGEKLFF.

The rearrangement links TRBV30 to TRBJ1-1; 9 nucleotides line up with TRBD1. The ends lost 3 bases at V and 3 bases at J; junction bases unmatched: 5. This CDR3 region has 14 residues. CDR1 is GTSNPN and CDR2 is SVGIG in the germline V gene (reference sequence). CDR3 DNA sequence: TGTGCCTGGAGGAGGGACAGGGCTTACACTGAAGCTTTCTTT. It is translated as CAWRRDRAYTEAFF.

The gene calls are TRBV6-5 and TRBJ2-4; the D is unclear. This CDR3 has 12 amino acids. CDR1 and CDR2 from the germline V gene are MNHEY and SVGAGI. With 7 bases removed from V and 8 bases from J, the gap between germline ends came to 12 bases. CDR3 amino acids: CASNSRGDIQYF. Here the CDR3 DNA reads TGTGCCAGCAACTCCCGAGGCGACATTCAGTACTTC.

This clonotype was observed a single time. The chain has TRBV18 and TRBJ1-1; TRBD1 aligns across 8 bases. V gave up 7 bases and J gave up 1 base; unmatched junction bases: 2. CDR3 length equals 13 residues. CDR1 and CDR2 from the germline V gene are KGHSH and LQKENI. The CDR3, as DNA: TGTGCCAGCTTTACAGGGGGGAACACTGAAGCTTTCTTT. Amino acid sequence: CASFTGGNTEAFF.

Here the CDR3 DNA reads TGCGCCAGCAGCTCTAGGACAGGGTCTGAAGCTTTCTTT. The encoded protein is CASSSRTGSEAFF. This sequence joins TRBV5-1 and TRBJ1-1; 8 bases line up with TRBD1. Germline trimming cut 3 bases from V and 6 bases from J; bases unmatched to any gene: 4. CDR3 length equals 13 residues. Germline CDR1 SGHRS, CDR2 YFSETQ.

The chain joins TRBV19 to TRBJ2-4; no firm D call. Looked up from germline, CDR1 is LNHDA and CDR2 is SQIVND (reference sequence). The germline V and J ends were trimmed by 5 bases and 3 bases, with 11 bases remaining between them. The CDR3 length is 14 residues. CDR3 sequence (DNA): TGTGCCAGTAGTCATAACTTGGACAAAAACATTCAGTACTTC. Translation gives CASSHNLDKNIQYF.

In this sample, this clonotype turned up once. The chain is built from TRBV29-1 and TRBJ1-3, with TRBD1 as a possible D gene (5 bases). The CDR3 is made up of 14 amino acids. CDR1 is SQVTM and CDR2 is ANQGSEA in the germline V gene. V was pared by 6 bases and J by 0 bases, with 12 bases between. CDR3 amino acids: CSVLGDNSGNTIYF. For the CDR3, the DNA is TGCAGCGTCCTGGGGGATAACTCTGGAAACACCATATATTTT.

The genes are TRBV15 and TRBJ1-1; D is unclear. The CDR3 runs 15 residues. V lost 0 bases to trimming and J lost 4 bases, with 12 bases between them. Per the germline V gene, CDR1 is LNHNV and CDR2 is YYDKDF (reference sequence). The CDR3 DNA reads as TGTGCCACCAGCAGAGATAAGGGTCCCTCCACTGAAGCTTTCTTT. Protein: CATSRDKGPSTEAFF.

The gene calls are TRBV6-5 and TRBJ2-7; D ambiguous. The V end lost 4 bases, the J end lost 2 bases, and 9 bases lay between the germline ends. CDR3 size: 13 residues. CDR1 MNHEY and CDR2 SVGAGI come from the germline V gene. The CDR3 DNA is TGTGCCAGCAGTTCTCTAGGGACCTACGAGCAGTACTTC. It yields the protein CASSSLGTYEQYF.

The V gene is TRBV29-1, the J gene TRBJ2-3, with 11 nucleotides matching TRBD2. This CDR3 contains 13 residues. Germline-derived CDR1 and CDR2 are SQVTM and ANQGSEA. J gave up 4 bases and V 7 bases, and 4 bases lay outside the gene matches. The CDR3 DNA reads as TGCAGCGCCGGGACTAGCGGAGCAGATACGCAGTATTTT. Translating it yields CSAGTSGADTQYF.